Presented here are 9 T cell receptor beta chains from one specimen sequenced in a study of cytomegalovirus exposure and HLA in healthy donors. PCR employed 60 Vbeta and 13 Jbeta primers. Here immunoSEQ multiplex PCR was the method, and the copy in TCRdb shows in-frame clones only, minus some. The repertoire consists of about 200,000 clones, with around 78% occurring once and the leading ten covering under 2%. Sequencing used PBMCs. All receptors come from a man aged 25-45 years in good health and CMV-seronegative.

The rearrangement links TRBV28 to TRBJ2-7, with a possible D match to TRBD2 (6 bases). Deletions cut 3 bases from V and 3 bases from J, with 12 bases between. CDR1 and CDR2 (germline): MDHEN, SYDVKM. The CDR3 extends over 14 amino acids. The CDR3 is CASSFPQEGYEQYF. The CDR3 nucleotides read TGTGCCAGCAGTTTCCCCCAGGAGGGCTACGAGCAGTACTTC.

The chain joins TRBV27 to TRBJ2-5; 9 bases agree with TRBD2. The V and J ends lost 5 bases and 5 bases, in that order; junction bases with no gene match: 9. The CDR3 totals 15 residues. The germline gives CDR1 MNHEY, CDR2 SMNVEV (reference sequence). The CDR3 DNA sequence: TGTGCCAGCAGTCCAGGACTAGCGAGTAGGGAGACCCAGTACTTC. It encodes CASSPGLASRETQYF.

The chain links TRBV7-9 to TRBJ1-4, with D unclear. Germline CDR1 SEHNR, CDR2 FQNEAQ (reference sequence). Trimming removed 5 bases from V and 8 bases from J, with 15 bases in between. The CDR3 runs to 14 residues. CDR3: CASSPPEGWEKLFF. CDR3 nucleotide sequence: TGTGCCAGCAGCCCCCCGGAGGGTTGGGAAAAACTGTTTTTT.

The chain is built from TRBV18 and TRBJ1-2; D is perhaps TRBD1 (6 bases). V was shortened by 1 base and J by 0 bases, with 9 bases between the two germline ends. This CDR3 region has 15 residues. Germline V gives CDR1 KGHSH, CDR2 LQKENI. The CDR3 here is CASSPLGQSNYGYTF. The DNA for the CDR3 is TGTGCCAGCTCACCACTTGGACAGTCTAACTATGGCTACACCTTC.

The rearrangement joins TRBV7-3 to TRBJ1-1; D gene ambiguous. Germline V gene sequence: CDR1 SGHTA, CDR2 FQGTGA. V was cut by 5 bases and J by 7 bases, with 14 bases left in between. This CDR3 region has 13 residues. The CDR3 DNA reads TGTGCCAGCAGCCCGAAGGAGGGAGTTGAAGCTTTCTTT. It is translated as CASSPKEGVEAFF.

The V and J genes are TRBV9 and TRBJ2-7, with 7 bases aligning to TRBD1. Germline assignment: CDR1 SGDLS and CDR2 YYNGEE. V shed 7 bases, J shed 5 bases, and the junction held 9 bases outside the gene matches. The CDR3 has 13 amino acids. For the CDR3, the DNA is TGTGCCAGCGGCGAGGGACAGACCAACGAGCAGTACTTC. Residues: CASGEGQTNEQYF.

In this sample, this clone turned up once. V gene TRBV6-5 combines with J gene TRBJ2-7; 10 bases are shared with TRBD2. This CDR3 is 16 amino acids long. V was pared by 2 bases and J by 0 bases, with 4 bases of the junction left unmatched. The V gene's germline CDR1 is MNHEY and CDR2 SVGAGI. CDR3 in DNA: TGTGCCAGCAGTTACGCCCGGACTAGCGGCTCCTACGAGCAGTACTTC. Amino acids: CASSYARTSGSYEQYF.

The CDR3 nucleotides read TGTGCCAGCAGCCCCGGGACAGGGGAATTCAATGAGCAGTTCTTC. Its translation: CASSPGTGEFNEQFF. V usage is TRBV7-3 and J usage is TRBJ2-1, with 10 bases matching TRBD1. The germline V gene encodes CDR1 SGHTA and CDR2 FQGTGA. The CDR3 covers 15 residues. The J segment lost 6 bases and the V segment lost 5 bases, leaving 7 bases of the junction unmatched.

This clone showed up just a few times. The gene calls are TRBV5-1 and TRBJ1-4; possible D gene TRBD1, 6 bases. The CDR3 totals 15 residues. Trimming removed 4 bases from V and 4 bases from J, with 14 bases in between. CDR1 and CDR2 from the germline V gene are SGHRS and YFSETQ. Here the CDR3 DNA reads TGCGCCAGCAGCCAGGGGCTGGGTAGTAATGAAAAACTGTTTTTT. Translating gives CASSQGLGSNEKLFF.